Detailed here is one TCR beta chain. Antigen unknown. This specimen comes from a study of cytomegalovirus exposure and HLA in healthy donors. Germline CDR1 SGHTS, CDR2 YDEGEE. This CDR3 has 12 amino acids. V lost 2 bases, J lost 7 bases, and 9 bases lay in between. Although they were nominally healthy when sampled, donors likely had unrecorded immune exposures. Study observations and caveats: Later, an analysis showed that TCR beta chains associated with HLA were more clonally expanded than others that were equally common. Within the data, a cluster of highly shared sequence variants was likely a sequencing artifact. Association with HLA alleles at 0.05 false discovery rate was found for 15,000 to 20,000 TCR beta sequences in a later analysis.

Both 60 Vbeta primers and 13 Jbeta primers went into the PCR. TCRdb's table, derived via immunoSEQ multiplex PCR, lists solely in-frame clones and lacks some. Recorded for this sample: about 40,000 clones. Specimen: PBMCs. The origin of this receptor is a human donor in good health. This chain joins TRBV5-8 and TRBJ1-2; no clear D gene. CDR3 DNA: TGTGCCAGCAGCTTTAGTCGGGTTGGCTACACCTTC. Amino acids: CASSFSRVGYTF.